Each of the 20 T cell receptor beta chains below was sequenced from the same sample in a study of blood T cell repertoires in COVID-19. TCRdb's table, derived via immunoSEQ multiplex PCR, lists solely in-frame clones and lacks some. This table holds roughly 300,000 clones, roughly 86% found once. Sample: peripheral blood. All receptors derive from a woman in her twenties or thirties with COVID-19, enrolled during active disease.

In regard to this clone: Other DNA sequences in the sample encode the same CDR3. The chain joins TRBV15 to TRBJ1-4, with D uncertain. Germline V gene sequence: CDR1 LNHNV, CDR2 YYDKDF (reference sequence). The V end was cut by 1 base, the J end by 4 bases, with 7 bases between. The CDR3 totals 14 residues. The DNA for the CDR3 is TGTGCCACCAGCAGAGGCACAGTTAATGAAAAACTGTTTTTT. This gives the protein CATSRGTVNEKLFF.

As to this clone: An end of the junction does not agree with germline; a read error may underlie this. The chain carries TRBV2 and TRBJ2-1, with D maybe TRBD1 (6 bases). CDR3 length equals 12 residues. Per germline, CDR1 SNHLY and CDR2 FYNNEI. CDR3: CASSTRGGHGIF. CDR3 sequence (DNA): TGTGCCAGCAGTACCCGTGGGGGCCATGGGATCTTC.

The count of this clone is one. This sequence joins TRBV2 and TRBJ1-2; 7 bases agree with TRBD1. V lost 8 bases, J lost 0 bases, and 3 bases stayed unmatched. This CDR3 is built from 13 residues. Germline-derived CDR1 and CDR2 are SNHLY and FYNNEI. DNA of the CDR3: TGTGCCAGCCACAGGGGAGCTAACTATGGCTACACCTTC. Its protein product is CASHRGANYGYTF. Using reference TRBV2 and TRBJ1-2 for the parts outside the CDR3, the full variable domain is EPEVTQTPSHQVTQMGQEVILRCVPISNHLYFYWYRQILGQKVEFLVSFYNNEISEKSEIFDDQFSVERPDGSNFTLKIRSTKLEDSAMYFCASHRGANYGYTFGSGTRLTVV.

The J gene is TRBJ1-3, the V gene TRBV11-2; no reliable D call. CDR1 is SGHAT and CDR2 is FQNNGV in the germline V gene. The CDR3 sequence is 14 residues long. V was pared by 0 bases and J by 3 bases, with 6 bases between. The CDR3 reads CASSLDWLGNTIYF. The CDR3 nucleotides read TGTGCCAGCAGCTTAGATTGGCTTGGAAACACCATATATTTT. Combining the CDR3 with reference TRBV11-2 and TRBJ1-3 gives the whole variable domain EAGVAQSPRYKIIEKRQSVAFWCNPISGHATLYWYQQILGQGPKLLIQFQNNGVVDDSQLPKDRFSAERLKGVDSTLKIQPAKLEDSAVYLCASSLDWLGNTIYFGEGSWLTVV.

CDR3 nucleotides: TGTGCCAGCAGGGACAGCACCCACGAGCAGTACGTC. Translating it yields CASRDSTHEQYV. This chain connects TRBV28 to TRBJ2-7, with D possibly being TRBD1 (6 bases). V lost 6 bases to trimming and J lost 5 bases, with 11 bases between them. CDR3 size: 12 residues. Germline-derived CDR1 and CDR2 are MDHEN and SYDVKM.

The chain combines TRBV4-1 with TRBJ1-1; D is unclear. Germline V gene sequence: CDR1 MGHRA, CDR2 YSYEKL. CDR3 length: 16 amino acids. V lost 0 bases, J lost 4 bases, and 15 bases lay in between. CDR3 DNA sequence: TGCGCCAGCAGCCAAGAGGGCCAAGGACTTGGCACTGAAGCTTTCTTT. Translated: CASSQEGQGLGTEAFF.

The CDR3 region has the DNA TGTGCCAGCAGGGGAAGACAGGGGCCCAGACCCCTCCACTTT. Its protein product is CASRGRQGPRPLHF. The rearrangement uses TRBV2 and TRBJ1-6; TRBD1 agrees at 8 bases. V gave up 6 bases and J gave up 12 bases; unmatched junction bases: 10. There are 14 residues in the CDR3. Germline V gene sequence: CDR1 SNHLY, CDR2 FYNNEI. Full variable domain (remainder filled in from reference TRBV2 and TRBJ1-6): EPEVTQTPSHQVTQMGQEVILRCVPISNHLYFYWYRQILGQKVEFLVSFYNNEISEKSEIFDDQFSVERPDGSNFTLKIRSTKLEDSAMYFCASRGRQGPRPLHFGNGTRLTVT.

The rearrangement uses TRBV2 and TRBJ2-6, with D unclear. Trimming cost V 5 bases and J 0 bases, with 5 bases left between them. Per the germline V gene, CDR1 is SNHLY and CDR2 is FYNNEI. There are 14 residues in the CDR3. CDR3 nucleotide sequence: TGTGCCAGCAGTTCCAACTCTGGGGCCAACGTCCTGACTTTC. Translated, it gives CASSSNSGANVLTF.

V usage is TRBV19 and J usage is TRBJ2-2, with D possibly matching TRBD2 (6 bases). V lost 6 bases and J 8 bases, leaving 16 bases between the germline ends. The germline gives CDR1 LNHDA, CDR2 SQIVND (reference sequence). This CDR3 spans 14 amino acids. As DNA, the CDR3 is TGTGCCAGTAGCAGGTGGGAGACTAGAGGGGAGCTGTTTTTT. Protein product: CASSRWETRGELFF.

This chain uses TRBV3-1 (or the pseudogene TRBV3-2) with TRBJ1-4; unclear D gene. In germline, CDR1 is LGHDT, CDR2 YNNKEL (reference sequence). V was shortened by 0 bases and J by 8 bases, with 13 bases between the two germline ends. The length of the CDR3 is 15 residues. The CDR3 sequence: CASSQEERSSEKLFF. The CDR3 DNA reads TGTGCCAGCAGCCAAGAAGAGAGATCCTCGGAAAAACTGTTTTTT.

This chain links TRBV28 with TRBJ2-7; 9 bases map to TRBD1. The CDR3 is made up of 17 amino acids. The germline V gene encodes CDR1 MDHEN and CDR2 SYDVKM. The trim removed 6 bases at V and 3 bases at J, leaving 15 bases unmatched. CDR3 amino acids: CASSGTGNPPLFYEQYV. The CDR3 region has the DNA TGTGCCAGCAGCGGGACAGGGAATCCCCCTCTCTTCTACGAGCAGTACGTC.

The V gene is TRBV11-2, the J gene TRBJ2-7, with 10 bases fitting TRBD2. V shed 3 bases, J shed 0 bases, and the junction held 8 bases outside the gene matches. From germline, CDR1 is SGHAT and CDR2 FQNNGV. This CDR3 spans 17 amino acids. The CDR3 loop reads CASSLTLAGAVSYEQYV. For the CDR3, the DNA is TGTGCCAGCAGCTTGACGCTAGCGGGGGCGGTCTCCTACGAGCAGTACGTC.

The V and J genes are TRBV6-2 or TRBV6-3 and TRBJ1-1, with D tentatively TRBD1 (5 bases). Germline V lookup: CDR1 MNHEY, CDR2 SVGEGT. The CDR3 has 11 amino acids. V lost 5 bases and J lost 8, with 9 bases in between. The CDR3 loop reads CASSPDSEAFF. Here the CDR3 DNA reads TGTGCCAGCAGTCCCGACAGCGAAGCTTTCTTT.

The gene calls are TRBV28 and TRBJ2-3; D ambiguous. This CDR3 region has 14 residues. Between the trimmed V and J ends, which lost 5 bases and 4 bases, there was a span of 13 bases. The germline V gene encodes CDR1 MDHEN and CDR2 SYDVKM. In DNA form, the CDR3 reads TGTGCCAGCAGTCCGCGGCTAGTCCCAGATACGCAGTATTTT. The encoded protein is CASSPRLVPDTQYF.

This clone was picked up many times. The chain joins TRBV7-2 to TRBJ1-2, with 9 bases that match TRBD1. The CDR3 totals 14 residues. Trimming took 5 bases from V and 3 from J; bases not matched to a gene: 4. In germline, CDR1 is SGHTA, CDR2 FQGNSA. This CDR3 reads CASSTGTGHYGYTF. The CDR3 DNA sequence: TGTGCCAGCAGCACCGGGACAGGGCACTATGGCTACACCTTC.

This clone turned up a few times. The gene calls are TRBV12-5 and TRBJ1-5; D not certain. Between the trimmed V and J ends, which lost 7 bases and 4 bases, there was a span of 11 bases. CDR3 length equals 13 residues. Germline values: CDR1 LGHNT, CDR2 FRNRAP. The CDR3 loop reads CASAIKANQPQHF. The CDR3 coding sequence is TGTGCTAGTGCCATAAAAGCTAATCAGCCCCAGCATTTT.

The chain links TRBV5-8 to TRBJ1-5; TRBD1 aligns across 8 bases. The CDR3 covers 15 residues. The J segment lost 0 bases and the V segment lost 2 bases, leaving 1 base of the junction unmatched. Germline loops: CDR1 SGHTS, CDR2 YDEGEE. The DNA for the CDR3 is TGTGCCAGCAGCTTCGGACAGGGTAGCAATCAGCCCCAGCATTTT. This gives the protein CASSFGQGSNQPQHF.

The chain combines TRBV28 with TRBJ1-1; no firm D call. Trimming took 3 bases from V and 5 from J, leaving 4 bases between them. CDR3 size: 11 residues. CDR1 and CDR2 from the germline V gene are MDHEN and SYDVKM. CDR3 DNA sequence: TGTGCCAGCAGTTTGAGTACTGAAGCTTTCTTT. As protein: CASSLSTEAFF.

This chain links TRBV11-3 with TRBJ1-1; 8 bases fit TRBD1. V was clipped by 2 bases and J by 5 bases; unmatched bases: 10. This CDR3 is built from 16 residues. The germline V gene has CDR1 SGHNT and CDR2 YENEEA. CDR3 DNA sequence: TGTGCCAGCAGCTTACTCCTCACAGGGGGTGATACTGAAGCTTTCTTT. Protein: CASSLLLTGGDTEAFF. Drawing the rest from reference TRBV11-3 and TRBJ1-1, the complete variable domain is EAGVVQSPRYKIIEKKQPVAFWCNPISGHNTLYWYLQNLGQGPELLIRYENEEAVDDSQLPKDRFSAERLKGVDSTLKIQPAELGDSAVYLCASSLLLTGGDTEAFFGQGTRLTVV.

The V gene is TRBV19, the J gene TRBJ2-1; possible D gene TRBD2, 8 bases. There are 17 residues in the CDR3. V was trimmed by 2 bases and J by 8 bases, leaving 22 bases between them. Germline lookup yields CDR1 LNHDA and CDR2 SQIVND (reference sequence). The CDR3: CASSILQGGTSIYEQFF. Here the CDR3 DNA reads TGTGCCAGTAGTATACTTCAGGGGGGGACTAGTATCTATGAGCAGTTCTTC.